This T cell receptor beta chain is from a study of blood T cell repertoires in COVID-19. As for the study in general: In each case, the material was cDNA or gDNA derived from T cells, B-cell-depleted T cells, or PBMCs.

In the source study's methods: Amplification with reference gene primers provided the estimates of nucleated cell counts. Repertoires were generated with immunoSEQ multiplex PCR, while TCRdb's copy carries only in-frame clones and drops some. V, J and clone size are those of that table, while D and trimming were read from the DNA. Of some 170,000 clones in the sample, about 81% were seen once. This clone was seen just once. Looked up from germline, CDR1 is MNHEY and CDR2 is SVGAGI. Trimming at V came to 6 bases and at J to 2 bases, leaving 13 bases not matched to a gene. This CDR3 comprises 16 residues.

Sequences were obtained from peripheral blood. The gene calls are TRBV6-5 and TRBJ2-7; 7 bases agree with TRBD2. The receptor was derived from a woman in her 70s with acute or convalescent COVID-19. The CDR3 is CASRYGGGPLAYEQYF. The CDR3 DNA reads TGTGCCAGCAGGTACGGCGGGGGACCACTAGCCTACGAGCAGTACTTC.